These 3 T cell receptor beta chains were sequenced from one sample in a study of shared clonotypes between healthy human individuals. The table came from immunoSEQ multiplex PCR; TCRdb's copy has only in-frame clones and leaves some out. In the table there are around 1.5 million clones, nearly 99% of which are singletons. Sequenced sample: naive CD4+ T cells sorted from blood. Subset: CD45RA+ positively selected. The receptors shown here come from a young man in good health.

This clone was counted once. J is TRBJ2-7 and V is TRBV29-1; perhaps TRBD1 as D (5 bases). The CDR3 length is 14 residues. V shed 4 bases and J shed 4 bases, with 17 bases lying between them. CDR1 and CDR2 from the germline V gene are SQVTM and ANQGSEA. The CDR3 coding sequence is TGCAGCGTTGGTTTGGGCCAGCAGGGATACGAGCAGTACTTC. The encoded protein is CSVGLGQQGYEQYF.

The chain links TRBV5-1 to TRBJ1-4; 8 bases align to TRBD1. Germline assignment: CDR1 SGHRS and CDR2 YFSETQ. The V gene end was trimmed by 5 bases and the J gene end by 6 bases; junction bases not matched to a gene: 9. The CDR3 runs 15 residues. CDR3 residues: CASSQFGTGDEKLFF. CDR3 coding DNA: TGCGCCAGCAGTCAATTCGGGACAGGAGATGAAAAACTGTTTTTT.

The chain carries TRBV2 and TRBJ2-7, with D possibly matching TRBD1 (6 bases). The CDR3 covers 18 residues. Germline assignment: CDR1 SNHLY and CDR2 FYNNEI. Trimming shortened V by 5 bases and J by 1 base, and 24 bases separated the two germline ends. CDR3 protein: CASSSRSGTRELSYEQYF. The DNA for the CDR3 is TGTGCCAGCAGTAGCCGTTCCGGGACACGAGAATTGTCCTACGAGCAGTACTTC.